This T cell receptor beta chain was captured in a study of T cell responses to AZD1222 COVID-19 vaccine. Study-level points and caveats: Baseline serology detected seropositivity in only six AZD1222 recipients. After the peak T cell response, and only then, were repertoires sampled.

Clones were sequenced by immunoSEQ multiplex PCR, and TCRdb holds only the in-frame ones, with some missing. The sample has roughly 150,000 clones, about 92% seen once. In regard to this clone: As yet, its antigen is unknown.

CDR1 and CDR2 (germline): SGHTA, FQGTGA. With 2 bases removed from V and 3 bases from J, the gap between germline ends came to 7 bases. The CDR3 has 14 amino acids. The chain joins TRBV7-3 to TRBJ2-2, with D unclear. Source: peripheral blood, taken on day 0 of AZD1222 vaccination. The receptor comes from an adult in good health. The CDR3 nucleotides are TGTGCCAGCAGCTTACAGAGTTACACCGGGGAGCTGTTTTTT. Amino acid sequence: CASSLQSYTGELFF.